This TCR beta chain comes out of a study of T cell responses to AZD1222 COVID-19 vaccine. Whole-study findings and limits: Spike-specific TCR breadth and depth grew following two AZD1222 doses. Distributed over spike, vaccine-associated CD4 TCRs predominated at 160-218 and 743-854. Seropositive status at baseline applied to only a handful of AZD1222 recipients. The study sampled repertoires only after the peak T cell response.

Clones were read by immunoSEQ multiplex PCR, and TCRdb kept only the in-frame ones, dropping some. Of 100,000 to 130,000 clones detected, roughly nine tenths appear once; the ten largest clones hold roughly 3%. Between the trimmed V and J ends, which lost 0 bases and 5 bases, there was a span of 10 bases. This CDR3 comprises 14 residues. CDR1 and CDR2 from the germline V gene are LNHDA and SQIVND (reference sequence). Remarks on this clone: No antigen is known for it.

Sequenced here: peripheral blood, sampled on day 0 of MenACWY control vaccination. The rearrangement links TRBV19 to TRBJ1-1; maybe TRBD1 (5 bases). The clonotype comes from an adult in good health. The CDR3 is CASSIDRWGTEAFF. DNA of the CDR3: TGTGCCAGTAGTATAGATCGTTGGGGGACTGAAGCTTTCTTT.